The entry below describes one TCR beta chain. CDR1 LNHDA and CDR2 SQIVND come from the germline V gene (reference sequence). The CDR3 covers 15 residues. The junction had 5 bases not matched to a gene; V was cut back by 5 bases and J by 0 bases. As handled by the study authors: Nucleated cell counts were estimated from reference gene primer amplification. Data came from immunoSEQ multiplex PCR; TCRdb stores just in-frame clones and leaves some out. V and J calls and clone size follow that table, whereas D and trimming were derived from the DNA. The sample has tens of thousands of clones; roughly 80% are singletons. This sample is part of a study of blood T cell repertoires in COVID-19. Looking at the study overall: Collection of acute and convalescent COVID-19 samples took place in the United States, Italy and Spain.

The chain uses TRBV19 and TRBJ2-7, with 9 bases matching TRBD1. The sequenced material came from peripheral blood. The clonotype originates from an older woman with acute or convalescent COVID-19. In DNA form, the CDR3 reads TGTGCCAGTAGTTCCGGGACAGGGTACTCCTACGAGCAGTACTTC. Translated, it gives CASSSGTGYSYEQYF.